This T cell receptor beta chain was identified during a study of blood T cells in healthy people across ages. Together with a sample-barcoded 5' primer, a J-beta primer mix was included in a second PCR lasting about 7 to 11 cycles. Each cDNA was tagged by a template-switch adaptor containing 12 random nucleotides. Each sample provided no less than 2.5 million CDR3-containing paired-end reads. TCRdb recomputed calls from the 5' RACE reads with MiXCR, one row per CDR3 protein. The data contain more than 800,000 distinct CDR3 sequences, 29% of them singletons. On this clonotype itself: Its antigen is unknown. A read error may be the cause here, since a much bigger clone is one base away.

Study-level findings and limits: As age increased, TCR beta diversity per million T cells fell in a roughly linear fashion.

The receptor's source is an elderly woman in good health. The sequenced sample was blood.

As DNA, the CDR3 is TGCAGTCCCAAACGGGGCCGGGTGAGCAATGAGCAGTTCTTC. This sequence encodes CSPKRGRVSNEQFF. V usage is TRBV20-1 and J usage is TRBJ2-1, with D tentatively TRBD1 or TRBD2 (5 bases each). V lost 8 bases, J lost 6 bases, and 20 bases lay in between. There are 14 residues in the CDR3. Germline loops: CDR1 DFQATT, CDR2 SNEGSKA (reference sequence).